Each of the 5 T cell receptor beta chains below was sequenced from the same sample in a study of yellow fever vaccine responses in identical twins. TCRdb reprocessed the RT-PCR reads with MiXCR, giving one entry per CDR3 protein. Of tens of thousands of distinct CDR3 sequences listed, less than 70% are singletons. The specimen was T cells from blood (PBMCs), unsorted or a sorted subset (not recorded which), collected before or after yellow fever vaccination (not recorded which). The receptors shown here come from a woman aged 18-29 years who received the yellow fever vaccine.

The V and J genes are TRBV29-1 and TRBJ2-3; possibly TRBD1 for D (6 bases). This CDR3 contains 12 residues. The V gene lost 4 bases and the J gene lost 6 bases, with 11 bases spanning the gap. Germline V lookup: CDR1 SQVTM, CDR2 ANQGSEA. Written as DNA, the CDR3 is TGCAGCGTTGGGTCCAGGGGTGATACGCAGTATTTT. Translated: CSVGSRGDTQYF.

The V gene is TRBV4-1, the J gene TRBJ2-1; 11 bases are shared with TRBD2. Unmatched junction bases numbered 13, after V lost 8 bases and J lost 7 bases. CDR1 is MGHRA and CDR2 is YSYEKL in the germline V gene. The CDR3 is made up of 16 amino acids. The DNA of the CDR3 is TGCGCCAGCCGACCCATTAGCGGGGGGGCGGGGAATGAGCAGTTCTTC. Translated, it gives CASRPISGGAGNEQFF.

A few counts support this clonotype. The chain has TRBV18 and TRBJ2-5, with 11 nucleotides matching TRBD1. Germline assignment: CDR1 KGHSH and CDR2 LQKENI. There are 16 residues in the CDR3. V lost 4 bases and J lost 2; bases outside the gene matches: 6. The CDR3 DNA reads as TGTGCCAGCTCACGCAGGACAGGGGGCGAACAAGAGACCCAGTACTTC. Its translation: CASSRRTGGEQETQYF.

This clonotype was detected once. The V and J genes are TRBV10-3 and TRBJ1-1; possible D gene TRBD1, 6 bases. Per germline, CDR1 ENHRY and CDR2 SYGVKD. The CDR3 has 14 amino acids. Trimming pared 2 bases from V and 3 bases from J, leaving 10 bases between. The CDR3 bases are TGTGCCATCAGTGAGCGGGGGCGTGACACTGAAGCTTTCTTT. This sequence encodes CAISERGRDTEAFF.

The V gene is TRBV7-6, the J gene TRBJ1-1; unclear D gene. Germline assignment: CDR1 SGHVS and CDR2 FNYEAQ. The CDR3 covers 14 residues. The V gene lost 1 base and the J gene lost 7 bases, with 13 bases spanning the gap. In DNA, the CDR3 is TGTGCCAGCAGCTTAGTCTTATCGGAGGGTGAAGCTTTCTTT. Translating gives CASSLVLSEGEAFF.